These 20 T cell receptor beta chains were all obtained from the same sample, sequenced in a study of cytomegalovirus exposure and HLA in healthy donors. PCR amplification relied on 60 Vbeta primers (plus 13 Jbeta primers). TCRdb's table, derived via immunoSEQ multiplex PCR, lists solely in-frame clones and lacks some. The data hold around 70,000 clones, with about 76% observed a single time. Sample: PBMCs. Every receptor here comes from a male donor in good health and CMV-seropositive.

The gene calls are TRBV5-8 and TRBJ1-1; 7 bases line up with TRBD1. Germline trimming cut 4 bases from V and 4 bases from J; bases unmatched to any gene: 13. CDR1 and CDR2 from the germline V gene are SGHTS and YDEGEE. The CDR3 spans 16 residues. Here the CDR3 DNA reads TGTGCCAGCAGCACAGGGACAGCGTCGGCGGGCACTGAAGCTTTCTTT. It specifies CASSTGTASAGTEAFF. Variable domain in full (rest from reference TRBV5-8 and TRBJ1-1): EAGVTQSPTHLIKTRGQQATLRCSPISGHTSVYWYQQALGLGLQFLLWYDEGEERNRGNFPPRFSGRQFPNYSSELNVNALELEDSALYLCASSTGTASAGTEAFFGQGTRLTVV.

The chain has TRBV11-2 and TRBJ2-5; 10 bases are a match to TRBD2. Germline CDR1 reads SGHAT; CDR2 reads FQNNGV. The CDR3 totals 16 residues. Unmatched junction bases numbered 6, after V lost 3 bases and J lost 2 bases. CDR3 residues: CASSLLILAGQETQYF. The CDR3, as DNA: TGTGCCAGCAGCTTGTTGATACTAGCGGGGCAAGAGACCCAGTACTTC.

The J gene is TRBJ2-7, the V gene TRBV5-1; weak D call: TRBD1 (6 bases). CDR1 SGHRS and CDR2 YFSETQ come from the germline V gene. CDR3 length: 16 amino acids. The V and J ends lost 4 bases and 1 base respectively, with 18 bases between them. DNA for the CDR3: TGCGCCAGCAGCCTGTCTCAGGCAGGGGTTTCCTACGAGCAGTACTTC. Its translation is CASSLSQAGVSYEQYF.

The genes are TRBV9 and TRBJ2-3; 9 bases map to TRBD2. The CDR3 consists of 14 residues. Germline CDR1 SGDLS, CDR2 YYNGEE. Trimming at V came to 7 bases and at J to 7 bases, leaving 10 bases not matched to a gene. CDR3 protein: CASSGGGGAHTQYF. Written as DNA, the CDR3 is TGTGCCAGCTCCGGGGGCGGGGGGGCACATACGCAGTATTTT. Full variable domain (rest looked up from reference TRBV9 and TRBJ2-3): DSGVTQTPKHLITATGQRVTLRCSPRSGDLSVYWYQQSLDQGLQFLIQYYNGEERAKGNILERFSAQQFPDLHSELNLSSLELGDSALYFCASSGGGGAHTQYFGPGTRLTVL.

CDR3 DNA: TGTGCCAGCAGCTCCGGGACAGGGGAGACCCAGTACTTC. As protein: CASSSGTGETQYF. V and J are TRBV7-3 and TRBJ2-5, with TRBD1 identical over 9 bases. CDR3 length: 13 amino acids. Unmatched junction bases numbered 2, after V lost 4 bases and J lost 5 bases. In germline, CDR1 is SGHTA, CDR2 FQGTGA.

This chain links TRBV5-1 with TRBJ1-2; 10 bases are a match to TRBD1. Germline V lookup: CDR1 SGHRS, CDR2 YFSETQ. The CDR3 consists of 16 residues. The V and J ends lost 0 bases and 7 bases, in that order; junction bases with no gene match: 9. In DNA form, the CDR3 reads TGCGCCAGCAGCTTGGTCACCGGGACAGGGGTCGGTGGCTACACCTTC. Protein product: CASSLVTGTGVGGYTF.

This clone was recorded a few times. The gene calls are TRBV19 and TRBJ2-1, with 9 bases that match TRBD1. CDR1 and CDR2 from the germline V gene are LNHDA and SQIVND (reference sequence). V shed 6 bases, J shed 8 bases, and the junction held 14 bases outside the gene matches. The CDR3 extends over 16 amino acids. The CDR3 spells CASRDPGQGFRYEQFF. CDR3 sequence (DNA): TGTGCCAGTAGGGATCCGGGACAGGGCTTTCGTTATGAGCAGTTCTTC.

The DNA for the CDR3 is TGTGCCAGCTCACCAGAAACCGGGACAGGGAATCAGCCCCAGCATTTT. As protein: CASSPETGTGNQPQHF. The rearrangement links TRBV18 to TRBJ1-5, with TRBD1 identical over 9 bases. V lost 2 bases and J lost 4; bases outside the gene matches: 6. Germline V CDR1 and CDR2: KGHSH, LQKENI. The CDR3 contains 16 residues.

The J gene is TRBJ2-3, the V gene TRBV19; D may be TRBD2 (7 bases). This CDR3 is 15 amino acids long. Germline V gene sequence: CDR1 LNHDA, CDR2 SQIVND (reference sequence). Trimming shortened V by 6 bases and J by 2 bases, and 15 bases separated the two germline ends. The DNA of the CDR3 is TGTGCCAGTAGCCGGGGGAGGGGGACCACAGATACGCAGTATTTT. Translated, it gives CASSRGRGTTDTQYF.

The chain employs TRBV18 and TRBJ2-7; 9 bases match TRBD2. The CDR3 extends over 16 amino acids. CDR1 is KGHSH, CDR2 LQKENI, per germline. V lost 6 bases to trimming and J lost 2 bases; unmatched junction nucleotides: 11. CDR3 loop: CASSQVWTSVTYEQYF. CDR3 in DNA: TGTGCCAGCTCCCAAGTTTGGACTAGCGTTACCTACGAGCAGTACTTC.

The rearrangement uses TRBV5-8 and TRBJ2-1, with 7 bases aligning to TRBD1. Germline CDR1 is SGHTS and CDR2 is YDEGEE. This CDR3 comprises 15 residues. The J segment lost 7 bases and the V segment lost 0 bases, leaving 7 bases of the junction unmatched. The DNA of the CDR3 is TGTGCCAGCAGCTTGGGGTACGACAGGGTTAATGAGCAGTTCTTC. Translation: CASSLGYDRVNEQFF. Looking up the rest from reference TRBV5-8 and TRBJ2-1 gives the full variable domain: EAGVTQSPTHLIKTRGQQATLRCSPISGHTSVYWYQQALGLGLQFLLWYDEGEERNRGNFPPRFSGRQFPNYSSELNVNALELEDSALYLCASSLGYDRVNEQFFGPGTRLTVL.

The chain links TRBV5-1 to TRBJ2-1, with 7 bases matching TRBD2. V lost 4 bases to trimming and J lost 4 bases; unmatched junction nucleotides: 5. The CDR3 runs to 14 residues. The germline gives CDR1 SGHRS, CDR2 YFSETQ. CDR3 loop: CASSDLADYNEQFF. Written as DNA, the CDR3 is TGCGCCAGCAGCGATCTAGCGGATTACAATGAGCAGTTCTTC.

This clone was seen only a few times. The rearrangement uses TRBV5-6 and TRBJ2-7, with TRBD2 matching over 8 bases. This CDR3 is 14 amino acids long. Germline values: CDR1 SGHDT, CDR2 YYEEEE. With V trimmed by 0 bases and J by 3 bases, 2 bases remained unmatched. CDR3 nucleotide sequence: TGTGCCAGCAGCTTGGGGAGCGGGGGCTACGAGCAGTACTTC. As protein: CASSLGSGGYEQYF. The full variable domain, with the rest looked up from reference TRBV5-6 and TRBJ2-7, is DAGVTQSPTHLIKTRGQQVTLRCSPKSGHDTVSWYQQALGQGPQFIFQYYEEEERQRGNFPDRFSGHQFPNYSSELNVNALLLGDSALYLCASSLGSGGYEQYFGPGTRLTVT.

The gene calls are TRBV7-2 and TRBJ2-3; 12 bases are shared with TRBD1. The CDR3 loop spans 15 amino acids. Germline CDR1 is SGHTA and CDR2 is FQGNSA. Germline trimming cut 4 bases from V and 6 bases from J; bases unmatched to any gene: 5. The CDR3 sequence is CASSSWDRGHDTQYF. As DNA, the CDR3 is TGTGCCAGCAGCTCATGGGACAGGGGGCATGATACGCAGTATTTT.

The chain combines TRBV9 with TRBJ2-5; 9 nucleotides align to TRBD2. Trimming cost V 7 bases and J 5 bases; bases outside gene matches: 15. The length of the CDR3 is 16 residues. Germline CDR1 reads SGDLS; CDR2 reads YYNGEE. Here the CDR3 reads CASANTGTSPTETQYF. The CDR3 bases are TGTGCCAGCGCCAATACCGGGACTAGCCCCACTGAGACCCAGTACTTC.

The table lists this clone with a few counts. This chain uses TRBV11-2 with TRBJ1-1; possibly TRBD1 for D (6 bases). The CDR3 consists of 14 residues. Trimming removed 1 base from V and 7 bases from J, with 13 bases in between. Germline CDR1 reads SGHAT; CDR2 reads FQNNGV. For the CDR3, the DNA is TGTGCCAGCAGCTTAGTACAGGGAATTTATGAAGCTTTCTTT. It is translated as CASSLVQGIYEAFF.

The chain combines TRBV6-5 with TRBJ2-7; 13 bases line up with TRBD2. This CDR3 contains 15 residues. Germline V gene sequence: CDR1 MNHEY, CDR2 SVGAGI. Trimming cost V 5 bases and J 4 bases; bases outside gene matches: 5. The CDR3 protein is CASSKGLAGVYEQYF. CDR3 DNA sequence: TGTGCCAGCAGTAAAGGACTAGCGGGAGTGTACGAGCAGTACTTC.

The chain uses TRBV7-6 and TRBJ2-1; 7 nucleotides align to TRBD2. V trimming: 1 base; J trimming: 4 bases; junction bases outside the gene matches: 4. Germline V lookup: CDR1 SGHVS, CDR2 FNYEAQ. The CDR3 runs to 15 residues. The CDR3 DNA reads as TGTGCCAGCAGCTTAGGGGAGGGCGGGTACAATGAGCAGTTCTTC. This translates into CASSLGEGGYNEQFF.

This clone was picked up a small number of times. The V gene is TRBV5-1, the J gene TRBJ1-4; the D is unclear. CDR3 length: 15 amino acids. Germline V gives CDR1 SGHRS, CDR2 YFSETQ. Trimming removed 3 bases from V and 0 bases from J, with 9 bases in between. The DNA for the CDR3 is TGCGCCAGCAGCTCCGAGGGTGCAACTAATGAAAAACTGTTTTTT. This translates into CASSSEGATNEKLFF. Supplemented by reference TRBV5-1 and TRBJ1-4, the full variable domain reads KAGVTQTPRYLIKTRGQQVTLSCSPISGHRSVSWYQQTPGQGLQFLFEYFSETQRNKGNFPGRFSGRQFSNSRSEMNVSTLELGDSALYLCASSSEGATNEKLFFGSGTQLSVL.

The chain combines TRBV27 with TRBJ2-1; TRBD2 matches at 8 bases. With V trimmed by 6 bases and J by 6 bases, 7 bases remained unmatched. The CDR3 totals 14 residues. Germline CDR1 reads MNHEY; CDR2 reads SMNVEV (reference sequence). CDR3 sequence reads: CASRASGSGNEQFF. The CDR3 region has the DNA TGTGCCAGCAGAGCCAGCGGGAGTGGCAATGAGCAGTTCTTC.